Listed here is a single T cell receptor beta chain. The sample belongs to a study of shared clonotypes between healthy human individuals. The CDR3 runs to 13 residues. The germline gives CDR1 SGHVS, CDR2 FQNEAQ. The V gene lost 5 bases and the J gene lost 4 bases, with 9 bases spanning the gap. Measured with immunoSEQ multiplex PCR; TCRdb has only the in-frame clones, and not every one. The sample includes millions of clones, more than 85% of them seen just once. The source material was naive CD4+ T cells from PBMCs. Described subset: CD45RA+ positively selected. The origin of this receptor is a man aged 18-30 years in good health. Some clones in this sample may be carry-over from other donors' samples. The J gene is TRBJ2-1, the V gene TRBV7-8, with D unresolved. CDR3 DNA: TGTGCCAGCAGCGAGGTCACTTACAATGAGCAGTTCTTC. It yields the protein CASSEVTYNEQFF.